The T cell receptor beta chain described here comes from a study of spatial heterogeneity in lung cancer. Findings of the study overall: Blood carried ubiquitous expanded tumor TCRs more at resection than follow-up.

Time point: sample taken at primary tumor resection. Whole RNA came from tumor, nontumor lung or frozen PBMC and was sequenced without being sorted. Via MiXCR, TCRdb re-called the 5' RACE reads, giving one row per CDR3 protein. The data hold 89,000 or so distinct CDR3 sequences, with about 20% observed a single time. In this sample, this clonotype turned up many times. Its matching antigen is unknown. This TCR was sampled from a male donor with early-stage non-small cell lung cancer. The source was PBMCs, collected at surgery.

The CDR3 here is CSARGAGEKLFF. CDR3 nucleotides: TGCAGCGCCAGGGGGGCTGGTGAAAAACTGTTTTTT. This rearrangement joins TRBV29-1 to TRBJ1-4; TRBD1 aligns across 7 bases. V gave up 7 bases and J gave up 7 bases; unmatched junction bases: 6. Germline values: CDR1 SQVTM, CDR2 ANQGSEA. This CDR3 has 12 residues.